This T cell receptor (beta chain) was sequenced during a study of tissue-resident memory T cells in lung cancer. Study-wide results and caveats: Per patient, the most expanded clonotype made up on average approximately 20% of TRM cells.

TCR sequencing libraries incorporated unique molecular identifiers. MiXCR, run by TCRdb on the reads, gives a single entry per CDR3 protein. The table includes 270 or so distinct CDR3 sequences, 15% to 20% detected once. Sorting of CD8+ T cells was based on CD103 expression. No antigens are known for them. The sample taken for sequencing was CD103+ CD8+ T cells from lung tumor tissue. The origin of the receptors is a human donor with treatment-naive lung cancer (subtype not recorded).

This clonotype was observed a few times. CDR3 in DNA: TGCGCCAGCAGCTTGGAAACTTTGACAGGCACCGGGGAGCTGTTTTTT. This encodes CASSLETLTGTGELFF. The V gene is TRBV5-1, the J gene TRBJ2-2, with D perhaps TRBD1 (6 bases). CDR1 is SGHRS and CDR2 is YFSETQ in the germline V gene. Trimming stripped 0 bases from V and 4 bases from J, with 13 bases between. The CDR3 length is 16 residues.